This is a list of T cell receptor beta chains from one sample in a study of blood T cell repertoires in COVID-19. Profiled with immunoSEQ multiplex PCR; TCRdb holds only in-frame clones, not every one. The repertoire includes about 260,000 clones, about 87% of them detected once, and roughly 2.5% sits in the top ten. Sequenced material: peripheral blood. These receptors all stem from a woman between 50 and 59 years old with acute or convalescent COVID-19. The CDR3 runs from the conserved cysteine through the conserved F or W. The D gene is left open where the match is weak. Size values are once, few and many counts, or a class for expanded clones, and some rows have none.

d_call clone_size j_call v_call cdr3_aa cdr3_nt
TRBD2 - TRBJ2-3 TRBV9 CASSENSGSTDTQYF TGTGCCAGCAGCGAAAATAGCGGGAGTACAGATACGCAGTATTTT
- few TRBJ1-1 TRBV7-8 CASSLVGGAGTEAFF TGTGCCAGCAGCTTAGTTGGGGGAGCGGGCACTGAAGCTTTCTTT
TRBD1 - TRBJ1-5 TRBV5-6 CASSQKDRVDQPQHF TGTGCCAGCAGCCAAAAGGACAGGGTTGATCAGCCCCAGCATTTT
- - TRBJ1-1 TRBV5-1 CASSFGAGGNTEAFF TGCGCCAGCAGCTTTGGTGCCGGAGGGAACACTGAAGCTTTCTTT
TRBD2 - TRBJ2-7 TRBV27 CASSFRLAGEYEQYF TGTGCCAGCAGTTTCCGACTAGCGGGAGAATACGAGCAGTACTTC
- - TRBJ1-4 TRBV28 CASSITTNEKLFF TGTGCCAGCAGTATTACAACTAATGAAAAACTGTTTTTT
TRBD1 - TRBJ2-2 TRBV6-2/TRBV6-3 CASSRDRWTGELFF TGTGCCAGCAGTCGGGACAGATGGACCGGGGAGCTGTTTTTT
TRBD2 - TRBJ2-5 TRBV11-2 CASSLAGGETQYF TGTGCCAGCAGCTTAGCGGGGGGGGAGACCCAGTACTTC
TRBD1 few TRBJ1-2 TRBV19 CASIPDRVGDGYTF TGTGCCAGTATCCCAGACAGGGTCGGTGACGGCTACACCTTC
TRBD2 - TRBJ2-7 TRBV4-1 CASSQPTSGSYEQYF TGCGCCAGCAGCCAACCGACTAGCGGGAGTTACGAGCAGTACTTC
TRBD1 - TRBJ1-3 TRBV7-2 CASSIVQGASGNTIYF TGTGCCAGCAGCATAGTCCAGGGGGCGTCTGGAAACACCATATATTTT
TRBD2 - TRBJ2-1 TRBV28 CATLEGTSGRGIEQFF TGTGCCACGCTAGAAGGGACTAGCGGGAGGGGGATTGAGCAGTTCTTC
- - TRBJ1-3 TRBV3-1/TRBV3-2 CASSYGTAGNTIYF TGTGCCAGCAGCTACGGGACTGCTGGAAACACCATATATTTT
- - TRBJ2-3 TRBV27 CASSLMYRTPQGITDTQYF TGTGCCAGCAGTTTGATGTATAGGACACCTCAAGGTATCACAGATACGCAGTATTTT
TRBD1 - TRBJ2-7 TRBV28 CASSLLTLSYGDRGVSYEQYF TGTGCCAGCAGTTTATTAACCTTGTCTTACGGGGACAGGGGAGTCTCCTACGAGCAGTACTTC
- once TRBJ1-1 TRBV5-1 CASSLDSASTEAFF TGCGCCAGCAGCTTAGACAGTGCCAGCACTGAAGCTTTCTTT
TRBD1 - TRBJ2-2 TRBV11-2 CASRKSGGRNTGELFF TGTGCCAGCAGGAAATCAGGGGGCCGGAACACCGGGGAGCTGTTTTTT
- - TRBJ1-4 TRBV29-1 CSVGEGEKLFF TGCAGCGTTGGGGAGGGGGAAAAACTGTTTTTT
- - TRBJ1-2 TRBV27 CASSYGGANYGYTF TGTGCCAGCAGTTATGGCGGGGCTAACTATGGCTACACCTTC
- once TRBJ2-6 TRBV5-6 CASRPSVGRVSGANVLTF TGTGCCAGCCGACCTAGCGTTGGACGGGTATCTGGCGCCAACGTCCTGACTTTC
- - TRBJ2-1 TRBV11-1 CASSFSGAGEQFF TGTGCCAGCAGCTTCTCAGGGGCCGGGGAGCAGTTCTTC
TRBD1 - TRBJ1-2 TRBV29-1 CSVETGGSYGYTF TGCAGCGTGGAGACAGGGGGCAGCTATGGCTACACCTTC
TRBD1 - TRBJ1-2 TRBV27 CASRARPGQSSYGYTF TGTGCCAGCAGGGCCAGGCCGGGACAGTCTTCTTATGGCTACACCTTC
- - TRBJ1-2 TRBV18 CASSPSRTVSRDGYTF TGTGCCAGCTCACCCTCCCGGACAGTCTCTCGGGATGGCTACACCTTC
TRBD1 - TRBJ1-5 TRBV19 CASSLGRDRGVLYSNQPQHF TGTGCCAGTAGTCTGGGAAGGGACAGGGGGGTACTATATAGCAATCAGCCCCAGCATTTT
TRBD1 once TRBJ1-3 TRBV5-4 CASSRQGSGNTIYF TGTGCCAGCAGTCGACAGGGCTCTGGAAACACCATATATTTT
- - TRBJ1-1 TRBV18 CASSPSPGVEAFF TGTGCCAGCTCACCATCGCCCGGGGTAGAGGCTTTCTTT
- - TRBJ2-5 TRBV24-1 CATSDSQQETQYF TGTGCCACCAGTGATTCCCAGCAAGAGACCCAGTACTTC
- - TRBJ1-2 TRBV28 CASSPDSRYGYTF TGTGCCAGCAGCCCGGACAGTCGCTATGGCTACACCTTC
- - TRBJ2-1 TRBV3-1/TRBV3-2 CASSTRDYNEQFF TGTGCCAGCAGCACCCGGGACTACAATGAGCAGTTCTTC
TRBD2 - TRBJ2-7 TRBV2 CASREQTSGRYEQYF TGTGCCAGCAGAGAGCAGACTAGCGGGAGATACGAGCAGTACTTC